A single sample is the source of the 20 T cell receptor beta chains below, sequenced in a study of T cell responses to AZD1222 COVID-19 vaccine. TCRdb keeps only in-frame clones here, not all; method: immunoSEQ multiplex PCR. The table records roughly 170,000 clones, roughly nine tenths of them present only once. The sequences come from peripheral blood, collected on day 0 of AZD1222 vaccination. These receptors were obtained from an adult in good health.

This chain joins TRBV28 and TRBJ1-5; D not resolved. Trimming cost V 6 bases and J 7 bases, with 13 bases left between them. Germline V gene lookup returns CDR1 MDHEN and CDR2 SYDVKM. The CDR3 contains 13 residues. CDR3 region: CASRPDLGQPQHF. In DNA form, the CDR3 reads TGTGCCAGCAGGCCAGACCTAGGGCAGCCCCAGCATTTT.

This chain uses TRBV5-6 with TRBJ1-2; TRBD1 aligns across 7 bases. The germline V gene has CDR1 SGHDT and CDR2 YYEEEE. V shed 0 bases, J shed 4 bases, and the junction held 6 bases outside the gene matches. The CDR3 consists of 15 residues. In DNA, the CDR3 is TGTGCCAGCAGCTTGGGAACAGGGACAGTCTATGGCTACACCTTC. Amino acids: CASSLGTGTVYGYTF.

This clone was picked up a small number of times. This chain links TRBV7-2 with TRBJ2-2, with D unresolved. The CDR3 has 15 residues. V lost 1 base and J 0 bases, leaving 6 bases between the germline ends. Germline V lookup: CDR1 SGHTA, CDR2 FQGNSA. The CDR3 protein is CASSLEPANTGELFF. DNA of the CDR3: TGTGCCAGCAGCTTAGAGCCTGCGAACACCGGGGAGCTGTTTTTT.

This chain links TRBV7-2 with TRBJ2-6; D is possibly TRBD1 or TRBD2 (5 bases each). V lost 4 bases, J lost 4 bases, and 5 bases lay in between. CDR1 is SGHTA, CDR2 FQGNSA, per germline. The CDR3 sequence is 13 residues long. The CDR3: CASSWDGANVLTF. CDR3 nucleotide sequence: TGTGCCAGCAGCTGGGACGGGGCCAACGTCCTGACTTTC.

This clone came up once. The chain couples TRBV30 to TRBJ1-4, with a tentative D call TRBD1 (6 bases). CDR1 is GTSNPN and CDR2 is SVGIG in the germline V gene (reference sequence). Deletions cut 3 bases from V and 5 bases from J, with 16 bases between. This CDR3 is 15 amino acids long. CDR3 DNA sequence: TGTGCCTGGAGCGCCATAGGGGGGAACAATGAAAAACTGTTTTTT. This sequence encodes CAWSAIGGNNEKLFF.

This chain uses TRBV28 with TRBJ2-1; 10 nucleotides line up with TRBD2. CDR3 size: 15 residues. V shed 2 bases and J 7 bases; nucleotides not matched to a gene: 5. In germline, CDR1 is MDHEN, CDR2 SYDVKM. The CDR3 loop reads CASSLRLAGENEQFF. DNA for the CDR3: TGTGCCAGCAGTTTAAGGCTAGCGGGGGAAAATGAGCAGTTCTTC.

CDR3: CAWSGPGRYQPQHF. CDR3 DNA sequence: TGTGCCTGGAGTGGACCAGGGAGGTATCAGCCCCAGCATTTT. The rearrangement joins TRBV30 to TRBJ1-5; D might be TRBD1 (5 bases). CDR3 size: 14 residues. Germline V gene sequence: CDR1 GTSNPN, CDR2 SVGIG (reference sequence). The V end was cut by 1 base, the J end by 5 bases, with 12 bases between.

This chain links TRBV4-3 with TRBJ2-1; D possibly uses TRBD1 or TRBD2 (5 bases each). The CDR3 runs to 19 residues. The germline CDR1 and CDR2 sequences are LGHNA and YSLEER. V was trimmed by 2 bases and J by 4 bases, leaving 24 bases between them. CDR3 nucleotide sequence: TGCGCCAGCAGCCAAATCCTTACCGACGGAGTAGAGGGGTACAATGAGCAGTTCTTC. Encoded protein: CASSQILTDGVEGYNEQFF.

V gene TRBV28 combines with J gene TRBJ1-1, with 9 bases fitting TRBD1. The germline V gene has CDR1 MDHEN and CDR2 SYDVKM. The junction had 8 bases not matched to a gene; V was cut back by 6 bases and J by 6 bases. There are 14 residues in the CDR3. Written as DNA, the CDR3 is TGTGCCAGCAGCGACAGGGGGAGAATCCCTGAAGCTTTCTTT. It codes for CASSDRGRIPEAFF. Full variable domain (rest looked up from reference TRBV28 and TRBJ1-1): DVKVTQSSRYLVKRTGEKVFLECVQDMDHENMFWYRQDPGLGLRLIYFSYDVKMKEKGDIPEGYSVSREKKERFSLILESASTNQTSMYLCASSDRGRIPEAFFGQGTRLTVV.

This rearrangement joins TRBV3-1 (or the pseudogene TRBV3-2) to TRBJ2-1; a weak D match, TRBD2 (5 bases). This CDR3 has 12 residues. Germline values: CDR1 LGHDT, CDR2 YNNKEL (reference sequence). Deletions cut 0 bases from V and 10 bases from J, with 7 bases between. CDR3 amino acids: CASSQDWEEQFF. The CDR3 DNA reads TGTGCCAGCAGCCAAGATTGGGAGGAGCAGTTCTTC.

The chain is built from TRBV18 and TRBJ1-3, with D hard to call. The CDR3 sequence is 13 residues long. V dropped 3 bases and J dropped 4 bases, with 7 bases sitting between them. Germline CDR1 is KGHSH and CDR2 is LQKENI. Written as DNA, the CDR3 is TGTGCCAGCTCACCTCCTTCGGGAAACACCATATATTTT. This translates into CASSPPSGNTIYF.

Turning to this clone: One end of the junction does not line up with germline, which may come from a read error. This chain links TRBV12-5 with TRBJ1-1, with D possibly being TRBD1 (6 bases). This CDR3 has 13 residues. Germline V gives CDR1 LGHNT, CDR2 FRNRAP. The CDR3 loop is CASGSLKQGKLIF. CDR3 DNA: TGTGCTAGTGGTTCACTTAAACAGGGAAAGCTGATCTTT.

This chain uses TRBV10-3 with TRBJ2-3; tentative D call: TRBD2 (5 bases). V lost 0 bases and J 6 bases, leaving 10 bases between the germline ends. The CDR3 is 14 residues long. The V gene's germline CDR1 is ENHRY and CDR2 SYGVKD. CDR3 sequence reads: CAISESEVLDTQYF. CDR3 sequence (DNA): TGTGCCATCAGTGAGTCGGAGGTACTCGATACGCAGTATTTT.

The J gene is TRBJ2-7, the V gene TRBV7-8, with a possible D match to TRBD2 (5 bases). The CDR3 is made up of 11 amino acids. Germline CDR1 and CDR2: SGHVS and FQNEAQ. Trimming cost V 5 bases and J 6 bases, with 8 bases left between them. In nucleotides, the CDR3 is TGTGCCAGCAGCGGGAGCCGCGAGCAGTACTTC. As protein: CASSGSREQYF.

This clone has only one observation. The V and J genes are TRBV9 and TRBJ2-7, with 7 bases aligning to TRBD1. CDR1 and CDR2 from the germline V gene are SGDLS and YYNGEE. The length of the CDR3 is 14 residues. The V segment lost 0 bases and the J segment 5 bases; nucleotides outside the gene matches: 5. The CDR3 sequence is CASSVANRGDEQYF. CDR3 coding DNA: TGTGCCAGCAGCGTAGCTAACAGGGGTGACGAGCAGTACTTC.

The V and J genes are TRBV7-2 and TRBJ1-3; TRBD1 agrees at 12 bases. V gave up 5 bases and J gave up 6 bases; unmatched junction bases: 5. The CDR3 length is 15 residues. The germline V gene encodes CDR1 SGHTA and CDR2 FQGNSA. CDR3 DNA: TGTGCCAGCAGCCAGGGACAGGGGGCATCAAACACCATATATTTT. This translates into CASSQGQGASNTIYF.

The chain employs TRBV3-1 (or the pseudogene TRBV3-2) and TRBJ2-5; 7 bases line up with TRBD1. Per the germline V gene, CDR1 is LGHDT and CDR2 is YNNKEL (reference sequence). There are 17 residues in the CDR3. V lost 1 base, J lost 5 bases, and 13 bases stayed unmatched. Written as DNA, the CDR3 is TGTGCCAGCAGCCAAGTTGCTGGGACAGTGTTTGGGGAGACCCAGTACTTC. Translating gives CASSQVAGTVFGETQYF.

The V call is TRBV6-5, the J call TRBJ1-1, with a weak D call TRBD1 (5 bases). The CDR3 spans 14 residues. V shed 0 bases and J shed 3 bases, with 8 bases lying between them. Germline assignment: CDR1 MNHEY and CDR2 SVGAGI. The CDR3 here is CASSYSGGDTEAFF. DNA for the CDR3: TGTGCCAGCAGTTACTCGGGGGGGGACACTGAAGCTTTCTTT.

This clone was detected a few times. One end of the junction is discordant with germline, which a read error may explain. This chain's CDR3 is CSVEDGTGGYEQYF. In nucleotides, the CDR3 is TGCAGCGTAGAAGACGGGACAGGGGGTTACGAGCAGTACTTC. The chain uses TRBV29-1 and TRBJ2-7, with 11 bases that match TRBD1. Germline V gives CDR1 SQVTM, CDR2 ANQGSEA. The CDR3 covers 14 residues.

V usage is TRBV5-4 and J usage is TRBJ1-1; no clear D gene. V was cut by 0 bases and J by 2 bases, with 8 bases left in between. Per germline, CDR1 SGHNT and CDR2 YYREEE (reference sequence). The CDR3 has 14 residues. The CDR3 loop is CASSLAGRNTEAFF. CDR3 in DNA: TGTGCCAGCAGCTTGGCAGGACGAAACACTGAAGCTTTCTTT.